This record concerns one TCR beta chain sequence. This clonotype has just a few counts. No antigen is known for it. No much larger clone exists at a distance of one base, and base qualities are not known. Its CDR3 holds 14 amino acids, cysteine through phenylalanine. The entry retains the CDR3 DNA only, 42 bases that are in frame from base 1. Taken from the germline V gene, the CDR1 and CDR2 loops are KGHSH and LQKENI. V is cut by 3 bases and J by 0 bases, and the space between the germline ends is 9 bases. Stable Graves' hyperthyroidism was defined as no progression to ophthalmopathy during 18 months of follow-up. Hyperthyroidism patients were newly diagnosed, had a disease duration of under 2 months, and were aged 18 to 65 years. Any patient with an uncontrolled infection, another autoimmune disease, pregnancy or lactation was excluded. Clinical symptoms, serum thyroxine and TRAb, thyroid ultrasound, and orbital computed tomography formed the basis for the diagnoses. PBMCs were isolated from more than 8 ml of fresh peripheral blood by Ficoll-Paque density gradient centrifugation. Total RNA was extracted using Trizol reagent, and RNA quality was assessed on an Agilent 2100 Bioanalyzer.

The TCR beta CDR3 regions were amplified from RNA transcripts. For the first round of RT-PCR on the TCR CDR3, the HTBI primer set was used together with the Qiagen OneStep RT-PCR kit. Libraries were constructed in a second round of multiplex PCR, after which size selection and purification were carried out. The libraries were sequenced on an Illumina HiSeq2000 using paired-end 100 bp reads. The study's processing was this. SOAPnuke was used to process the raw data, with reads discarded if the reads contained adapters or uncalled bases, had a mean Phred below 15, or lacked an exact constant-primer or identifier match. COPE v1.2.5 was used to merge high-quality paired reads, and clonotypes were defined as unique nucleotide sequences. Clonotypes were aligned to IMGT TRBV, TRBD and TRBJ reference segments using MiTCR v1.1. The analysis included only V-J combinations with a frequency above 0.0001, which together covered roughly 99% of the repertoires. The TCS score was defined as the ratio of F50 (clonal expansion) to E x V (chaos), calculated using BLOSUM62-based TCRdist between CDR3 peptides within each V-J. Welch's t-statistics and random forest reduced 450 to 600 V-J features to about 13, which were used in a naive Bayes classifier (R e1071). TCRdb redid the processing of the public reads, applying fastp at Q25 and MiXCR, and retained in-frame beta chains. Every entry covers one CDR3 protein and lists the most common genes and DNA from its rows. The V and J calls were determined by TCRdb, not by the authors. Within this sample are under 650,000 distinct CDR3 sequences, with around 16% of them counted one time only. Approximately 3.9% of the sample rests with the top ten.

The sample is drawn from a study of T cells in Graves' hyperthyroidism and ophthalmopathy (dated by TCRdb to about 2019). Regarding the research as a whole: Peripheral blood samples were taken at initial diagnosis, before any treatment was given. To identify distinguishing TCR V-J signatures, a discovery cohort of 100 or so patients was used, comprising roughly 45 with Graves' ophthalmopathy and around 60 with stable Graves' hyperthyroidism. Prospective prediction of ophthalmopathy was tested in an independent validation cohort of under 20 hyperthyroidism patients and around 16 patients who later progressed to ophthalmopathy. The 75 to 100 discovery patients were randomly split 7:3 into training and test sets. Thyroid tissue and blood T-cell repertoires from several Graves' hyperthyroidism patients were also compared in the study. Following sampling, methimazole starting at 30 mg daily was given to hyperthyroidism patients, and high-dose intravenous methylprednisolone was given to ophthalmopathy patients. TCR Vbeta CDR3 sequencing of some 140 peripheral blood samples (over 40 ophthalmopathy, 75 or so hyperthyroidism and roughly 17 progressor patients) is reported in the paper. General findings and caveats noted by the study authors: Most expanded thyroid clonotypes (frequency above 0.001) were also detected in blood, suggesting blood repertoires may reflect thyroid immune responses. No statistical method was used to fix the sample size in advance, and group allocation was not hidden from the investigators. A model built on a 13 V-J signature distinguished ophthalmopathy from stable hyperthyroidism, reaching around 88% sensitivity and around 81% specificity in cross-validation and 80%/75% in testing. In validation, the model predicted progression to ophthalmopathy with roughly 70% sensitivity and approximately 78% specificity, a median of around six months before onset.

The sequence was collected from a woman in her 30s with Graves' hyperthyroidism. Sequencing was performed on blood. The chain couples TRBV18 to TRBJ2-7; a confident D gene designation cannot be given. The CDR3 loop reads CASSPGWDSYEQYF. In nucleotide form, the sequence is TGTGCCAGCTCACCGGGATGGGACTCCTACGAGCAGTACTTC.